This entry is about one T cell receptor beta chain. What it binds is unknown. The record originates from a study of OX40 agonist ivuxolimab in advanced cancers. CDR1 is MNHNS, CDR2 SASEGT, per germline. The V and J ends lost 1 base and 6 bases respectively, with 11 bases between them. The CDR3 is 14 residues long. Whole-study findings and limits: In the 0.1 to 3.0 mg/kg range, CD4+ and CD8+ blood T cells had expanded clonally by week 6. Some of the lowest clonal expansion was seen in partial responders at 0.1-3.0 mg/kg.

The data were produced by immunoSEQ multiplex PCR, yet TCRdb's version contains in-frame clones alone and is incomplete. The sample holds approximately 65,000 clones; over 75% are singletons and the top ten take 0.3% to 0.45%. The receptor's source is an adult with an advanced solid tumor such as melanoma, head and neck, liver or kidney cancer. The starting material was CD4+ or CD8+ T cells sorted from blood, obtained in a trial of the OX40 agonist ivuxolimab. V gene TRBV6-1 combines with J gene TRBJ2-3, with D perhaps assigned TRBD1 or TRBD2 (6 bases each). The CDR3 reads CASSEGGASDTQYF. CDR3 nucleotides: TGTGCCAGCAGTGAAGGGGGGGCCAGCGATACGCAGTATTTT.